This T cell receptor (beta chain) was identified during a study of blood T cell repertoires in COVID-19. Some clones are missing from TCRdb's copy, which holds only in-frame ones; the method was immunoSEQ multiplex PCR. Of 150,000 to 200,000 clones listed, approximately 80% are singletons. The clonotype was recovered from a man aged 50 to 59 who had recovered from COVID-19. Input material: PBMCs or T cells enriched from blood (not recorded which).

Written as DNA, the CDR3 is TGTGCCAGCAGCTCCAACAGGGGCCGGGGGAGAGAACAGCCCCAGCATTTT. This encodes CASSSNRGRGREQPQHF. J is TRBJ1-5 and V is TRBV7-9; 7 bases agree with TRBD1. Trimming at V came to 4 bases and at J to 7 bases, leaving 16 bases not matched to a gene. CDR1 SEHNR and CDR2 FQNEAQ come from the germline V gene (reference sequence). The CDR3 loop spans 17 amino acids.